This T cell receptor (beta chain) was identified during a study of blood T cells in healthy people across ages. Study in general: Template switching caught about one barcoded beta molecule for each two T cells. Study outcomes and limitations: PBMCs that were unsorted prevented a conclusive naive versus antigen-experienced comparison.

Together with a sample-barcoded 5' primer, a J-beta primer mix was included in a second PCR lasting roughly 7 to 11 cycles. TCRdb re-derived calls from the 5' RACE reads in MiXCR, one entry per CDR3 protein. The table includes some 1.7 million distinct CDR3 sequences, approximately 30% detected once. Per the germline V gene, CDR1 is LGHNT and CDR2 is FRNRAP. Trimming left V 6 bases short and J 7 bases short, with 19 bases between. The length of the CDR3 is 15 residues. As for this clonotype: Antigen specificity is unknown.

Input material: blood. This TCR derives from a woman aged 25 to 39 in good health. This sequence joins TRBV12-5 and TRBJ1-5; possible D gene TRBD1, 5 bases. The CDR3 nucleotides are TGTGCTAGTGGGCCCGGTATTGTCGGGGGACAGCCCCAGCATTTT. This codes for CASGPGIVGGQPQHF.